These 30 T cell receptor beta chains were sequenced from one sample in a study of T cells in Graves' hyperthyroidism and ophthalmopathy. TCR beta CDR3 sequences were amplified from RNA transcripts. A first-round RT-PCR of the TCR CDR3 used the HTBI primer set. TCRdb independently ran MiXCR on the multiplex PCR reads; one entry per CDR3 protein. The sample carries hundreds of thousands of distinct CDR3 sequences, more than 12% recorded once. Source material: blood. The receptors were gathered from a woman in her twenties or thirties with Graves' hyperthyroidism.

This chain joins TRBV20-1 and TRBJ2-1; 9 bases match TRBD2. The CDR3 contains 16 residues. Germline CDR1 DFQATT, CDR2 SNEGSKA (reference sequence). The junction had 14 bases not matched to a gene; V was cut back by 3 bases and J by 8 bases. CDR3 sequence (DNA): TGCAGTGCTAGGGAAAGAGTAGCGGGAGTTACCCATGAGCAGTTCTTC. This translates into CSARERVAGVTHEQFF.

The chain uses TRBV7-3 and TRBJ2-3; D unclear. Germline CDR1 and CDR2: SGHTA and FQGTGA. Between the trimmed V and J ends, which lost 2 bases and 6 bases, there was a span of 12 bases. This CDR3 has 14 residues. CDR3 in DNA: TGTGCCAGCAGCTTATCATTGGGCTCCGATACGCAGTATTTT. It codes for CASSLSLGSDTQYF.

In this sample, this clonotype turned up many times. The chain uses TRBV20-1 and TRBJ1-1, with 9 bases that match TRBD1. The CDR3 is made up of 14 amino acids. Looked up from germline, CDR1 is DFQATT and CDR2 is SNEGSKA (reference sequence). V shed 3 bases, J shed 1 base, and the junction held 3 bases outside the gene matches. Written as DNA, the CDR3 is TGCAGTGCTAGGACGGGACAGGGGAACACTGAAGCTTTCTTT. Translation gives CSARTGQGNTEAFF.

Worth noting for this clonotype: A much larger clonotype is one base distant, so this may be a read error. This chain connects TRBV5-1 to TRBJ2-7, with a weak D call TRBD2 (7 bases). Germline V lookup: CDR1 SGHRS, CDR2 YFSETQ. The CDR3 covers 16 residues. CDR3 coding DNA: TGCGCCGGCAGCTTGGTTCGGGGGGCTAGAACCTACGAGCAGTACTTC. It codes for CAGSLVRGARTYEQYF.

This clonotype was observed many times. The chain combines TRBV6-1 with TRBJ1-2; the match to TRBD1 covers 10 bases. This CDR3 contains 14 residues. The germline V gene encodes CDR1 MNHNS and CDR2 SASEGT. The V segment lost 10 bases and the J segment 4 bases; nucleotides outside the gene matches: 9. The CDR3 region is CATWTRTGGYGYTF. The CDR3 DNA reads as TGTGCCACATGGACCAGGACAGGGGGCTATGGCTACACCTTC.

This clonotype appeared a few times. This rearrangement joins TRBV7-8 to TRBJ2-7; 10 bases match TRBD1. Germline CDR1 reads SGHVS; CDR2 reads FQNEAQ. Unmatched junction bases numbered 30, after V lost 5 bases and J lost 5 bases. The CDR3 extends over 22 amino acids. CDR3 nucleotides: TGTGCCAGCAGCCAAAGGCCGCCTAAGTCTACCTCCGGGACAGGGGTTTCCCACGAGCAGTACTTC. Translation gives CASSQRPPKSTSGTGVSHEQYF.

The sample holds a few counts of this clonotype. V is TRBV7-8 and J is TRBJ1-4; TRBD1 matches 7 bases. This CDR3 contains 15 residues. After removal of 1 base from V and 8 bases from J, the junction contained 7 bases not matched to a gene. The germline V gene has CDR1 SGHVS and CDR2 FQNEAQ. The CDR3 region is CASSLGVTGQEKLFF. The CDR3 region has the DNA TGTGCCAGCAGCTTAGGGGTGACAGGGCAAGAAAAACTGTTTTTT.

This clonotype was counted ten times or more. J is TRBJ2-1 and V is TRBV30; 11 bases map to TRBD2. Germline CDR1 GTSNPN, CDR2 SVGIG (reference sequence). J was trimmed by 15 bases and V by 1 base; bases with no gene match: 14. The CDR3 extends over 15 amino acids. The CDR3 spells CAWSDRTSGSTRVFF. CDR3 bases: TGTGCCTGGAGTGACCGGACTAGCGGGTCCACTAGAGTGTTCTTC.

The J gene is TRBJ1-1, the V gene TRBV4-1, with D perhaps TRBD1 (5 bases). This CDR3 has 13 amino acids. CDR1 and CDR2 (germline): MGHRA, YSYEKL. Trimming took 4 bases from V and 6 from J, leaving 12 bases between them. CDR3 nucleotide sequence: TGCGCCAGCAGCCTCGGGGGGTCGGCTGAAGCTTTCTTT. Translated, it gives CASSLGGSAEAFF.

V is TRBV6-2 or TRBV6-3 and J is TRBJ2-1; 11 bases fit TRBD2. Germline V lookup: CDR1 MNHEY, CDR2 SVGEGT. This CDR3 region has 16 residues. V gave up 4 bases and J gave up 3 bases; unmatched junction bases: 5. This CDR3 is CASSSELAGVYNEQFF. CDR3 sequence (DNA): TGTGCCAGCAGTTCCGAACTAGCGGGAGTCTACAATGAGCAGTTCTTC.

This rearrangement joins TRBV6-1 to TRBJ1-6, with TRBD1 as a possible D gene (5 bases). V lost 5 bases and J 9 bases, leaving 17 bases between the germline ends. The germline gives CDR1 MNHNS, CDR2 SASEGT. The CDR3 length is 15 residues. The CDR3 sequence: CASSTRDREGSPLHF. Here the CDR3 DNA reads TGTGCCAGCAGTACCCGTGACAGAGAGGGTTCACCCCTCCACTTT.

This clonotype was recorded many times. The gene calls are TRBV3-1 and TRBJ2-1; no firm D call. The V end lost 4 bases, the J end lost 2 bases, and 15 bases lay between the germline ends. This CDR3 is built from 16 residues. Germline CDR1 reads LGHDT; CDR2 reads YNNKEL (reference sequence). The CDR3 DNA is TGTGCCAGCAGCCGACCGCCCCGAGCGACCTACAATGAGCAGTTCTTC. Amino acid sequence: CASSRPPRATYNEQFF.

J is TRBJ1-2 and V is TRBV16; D is ambiguous. Trimming removed 1 base from V and 8 bases from J, with 14 bases in between. CDR3 length: 14 amino acids. Germline V CDR1 and CDR2: KGHSY, FQNENV. The CDR3 is CASSQFGTPRGYTF. CDR3 nucleotides: TGTGCCAGCAGCCAATTTGGCACTCCTAGGGGCTACACCTTC.

This clonotype was recorded many times. V is TRBV5-1 and J is TRBJ2-1; 7 bases fit TRBD1. The CDR3 consists of 14 residues. With 0 bases clipped from V and 8 bases from J, the junction kept 5 bases outside the gene matches. Per the germline V gene, CDR1 is SGHRS and CDR2 is YFSETQ. CDR3 region: CASSLGQGDDEQFF. CDR3 in DNA: TGCGCCAGCAGCTTGGGACAGGGAGACGATGAGCAGTTCTTC.

At least ten counts were recorded for this clonotype. The genes are TRBV24-1 and TRBJ2-2; 10 bases line up with TRBD1. The germline gives CDR1 KGHDR, CDR2 SFDVKD. The J segment lost 5 bases and the V segment lost 5 bases, leaving 4 bases of the junction unmatched. The CDR3 extends over 15 amino acids. Here the CDR3 reads CATSAGQGVTGELFF. The DNA for the CDR3 is TGTGCCACCAGTGCCGGACAGGGGGTAACCGGGGAGCTGTTTTTT.

This clonotype was detected many times. The genes are TRBV5-1 and TRBJ2-7; perhaps D is TRBD1 or TRBD2 (5 bases each). Trimming took off 1 base at V and 0 bases at J, with 8 bases between the two ends. Germline V gives CDR1 SGHRS, CDR2 YFSETQ. The CDR3 covers 14 residues. The CDR3 sequence: CASSLKGSSYEQYF. CDR3 bases: TGCGCCAGCAGCTTGAAGGGGAGCTCCTACGAGCAGTACTTC.

This clonotype was picked up many times. This chain links TRBV20-1 with TRBJ2-7; D is possibly TRBD2 (6 bases). Germline CDR1 is DFQATT and CDR2 is SNEGSKA (reference sequence). V shed 3 bases and J shed 9 bases, with 24 bases lying between them. The CDR3 sequence is 15 residues long. CDR3 region: CSASRRAGSQEGQYF. In nucleotides, the CDR3 is TGCAGTGCTAGTCGCCGAGCGGGTTCCCAGGAGGGGCAGTACTTC.

This clonotype appeared many times. The rearrangement links TRBV10-3 to TRBJ2-6, with D possibly TRBD2 on 5 matching bases. This CDR3 comprises 14 residues. Trimming took off 6 bases at V and 0 bases at J, with 6 bases between the two ends. CDR1 ENHRY and CDR2 SYGVKD come from the germline V gene. The CDR3 nucleotides are TGTGCCATCAGGGGAGACTCTGGGGCCAACGTCCTGACTTTC. It codes for CAIRGDSGANVLTF.

The count of this clonotype is one. V and J are TRBV6-9 and TRBJ2-6; D call uncertain. The CDR3 contains 13 residues. From germline, CDR1 is MNHGY and CDR2 SVAAGI. V was pared by 6 bases and J by 2 bases, with 5 bases between. In DNA form, the CDR3 reads TGTGCCAGCAGGTACCCTGGGGCCAACGTCCTGACTTTC. Its translation: CASRYPGANVLTF.

The genes are TRBV6-1 and TRBJ1-2; 10 bases match TRBD1. The CDR3 runs 15 residues. Germline assignment: CDR1 MNHNS and CDR2 SASEGT. V shed 6 bases, J shed 10 bases, and the junction held 14 bases outside the gene matches. In DNA, the CDR3 is TGTGCCAGCAGAGACCTAAAGGGACAGGGGATTCTCTACACCTTC. Its protein product is CASRDLKGQGILYTF.

The chain is built from TRBV6-5 and TRBJ2-7, with 10 bases that match TRBD2. In germline, CDR1 is MNHEY, CDR2 SVGAGI. Unmatched junction bases numbered 9, after V lost 2 bases and J lost 2 bases. The length of the CDR3 is 17 residues. The CDR3 DNA reads as TGTGCCAGCAGTTACCTAGCGGGAGCAAACGAACCCTACGAGCAGTACTTC. It yields the protein CASSYLAGANEPYEQYF.

The rearrangement links TRBV25-1 to TRBJ1-2; D possibly corresponds to TRBD1 (6 bases). The CDR3 totals 15 residues. The V end was cut by 3 bases, the J end by 1 base, with 12 bases between. CDR1 is MGHDK and CDR2 is SYGVNS in the germline V gene. The CDR3 DNA reads as TGTGCCAGCAGTGAGGCGGGGGGCCTTAACTATGGCTACACCTTC. Residues: CASSEAGGLNYGYTF.

With respect to this clonotype: The junction shows a germline mismatch at one end, possibly a read error. This chain uses TRBV7-9 with TRBJ2-7; tentative D call: TRBD1 (6 bases). Germline loops: CDR1 SEHNR, CDR2 FQNEAQ (reference sequence). CDR3 length equals 16 residues. The chain's CDR3 is CASSPLGDKSSYEQYF. In nucleotides, the CDR3 is TGCGCCAGCAGCCCACTGGGGGACAAAAGCTCCTACGAGCAGTACTTC.

The table lists this clonotype with many counts. This chain links TRBV12-3 or TRBV12-4 with TRBJ1-1; 9 nucleotides line up with TRBD1. The junction had 11 bases not matched to a gene; V was cut back by 3 bases and J by 6 bases. This CDR3 comprises 16 residues. The chain's CDR3 is CASSLGSTGGLAEAFF. In nucleotides, the CDR3 is TGTGCCAGCAGTTTGGGGTCGACAGGGGGATTGGCTGAAGCTTTCTTT.

This clonotype was seen at least ten times. J is TRBJ2-3 and V is TRBV29-1, with D unclear. CDR1 and CDR2 from the germline V gene are SQVTM and ANQGSEA. The CDR3 has 13 residues. V was shortened by 3 bases and J by 2 bases, with 9 bases between the two germline ends. DNA of the CDR3: TGCAGCGTTGACGGACGGGCCACAGATACGCAGTATTTT. It codes for CSVDGRATDTQYF.

This clonotype appeared a few times. The chain links TRBV2 to TRBJ2-5; D possibly corresponds to TRBD1 (6 bases). Germline V CDR1 and CDR2: SNHLY, FYNNEI. V gave up 6 bases and J gave up 13 bases, with 15 bases separating them. The CDR3 has 11 residues. The CDR3 protein is CASSLQGVGYF. The DNA of the CDR3 is TGTGCCAGCAGCTTACAGGGAGTGGGGTACTTC.

This rearrangement joins TRBV5-1 to TRBJ1-5, with D possibly TRBD1 on 6 matching bases. The CDR3 totals 14 residues. Germline V gives CDR1 SGHRS, CDR2 YFSETQ. V was cut by 2 bases and J by 8 bases, with 14 bases left in between. The CDR3 nucleotides read TGCGCCAGCAGCTTACAGGGACCTTGGGAGCCCCAGCATTTT. The encoded protein is CASSLQGPWEPQHF.

This clonotype was found many times. The chain combines TRBV3-1 with TRBJ2-1; D might be TRBD2 (5 bases). The V and J ends lost 4 bases and 9 bases respectively, with 16 bases between them. This CDR3 has 14 residues. Germline assignment: CDR1 LGHDT and CDR2 YNNKEL (reference sequence). The CDR3 loop reads CASSLPPPAGEQFF. CDR3 bases: TGTGCCAGCAGCCTGCCCCCTCCTGCGGGTGAGCAGTTCTTC.

The V and J genes are TRBV6-1 and TRBJ2-7; the match to TRBD1 covers 9 bases. The CDR3 runs to 14 residues. The trim removed 5 bases at V and 1 base at J, leaving 3 bases unmatched. Germline V lookup: CDR1 MNHNS, CDR2 SASEGT. The CDR3 DNA sequence: TGTGCCAGCAGTACAGGGGGCGCGTCCTACGAGCAGTACTTC. This sequence encodes CASSTGGASYEQYF.

This clonotype appeared a few times. This chain links TRBV20-1 with TRBJ2-7; TRBD2 might be the D (5 bases). The germline CDR1 and CDR2 sequences are DFQATT and SNEGSKA (reference sequence). V was clipped by 6 bases and J by 6 bases, with 18 bases between them. The CDR3 extends over 13 amino acids. The CDR3 reads CSALKIPAGEQYF. The CDR3 coding sequence is TGCAGTGCCCTCAAGATACCTGCGGGCGAGCAGTACTTC.